A single sample is the source of the 23 T cell receptor beta chains below, sequenced in a study of vaccination and CD4 T cells after COVID-19. The assay that was used to sequence DNA from cultured CD4+ T cells was the Oncomine TCR Beta short-read assay. One entry per CDR3 protein results from TCRdb running MiXCR on the PCR reads. The table has about 25,000 distinct CDR3 sequences, 30% seen once. As to time point: late sampling 161 to 241 days after vaccination in three convalescent patients. The treatment was: roughly 10-day PBMC culture with coronavirus spike peptide pools or control peptides (ViraFEST assay). These TCRs are of unknown antigen specificity. The source was CD4+ T cells from blood, cultured in vitro, collected about 7 months after SARS-CoV-2 vaccination. Receptors originate from a human donor who had recovered from COVID-19.

The chain joins TRBV7-3 to TRBJ1-2; 7 bases fit TRBD1. Per the germline V gene, CDR1 is SGHTA and CDR2 is FQGTGA. With V trimmed by 3 bases and J by 6 bases, 7 bases remained unmatched. The CDR3 loop spans 14 amino acids. The CDR3 DNA reads as TGTGCCAGCAGCTTTAACAGGGGACGCGATGGCTACACCTTC. Its translation is CASSFNRGRDGYTF.

This chain uses TRBV7-9 with TRBJ2-1; weak D call: TRBD1 (6 bases). The germline CDR1 and CDR2 sequences are SEHNR and FQNEAQ (reference sequence). The CDR3 consists of 16 residues. V was cut by 5 bases and J by 0 bases, with 14 bases left in between. CDR3 residues: CASSPRQVISYNEQFF. CDR3 coding DNA: TGTGCCAGCAGCCCCAGACAGGTAATCTCCTACAATGAGCAGTTCTTC.

The chain carries TRBV20-1 and TRBJ2-2; 13 bases are a match to TRBD2. There are 20 residues in the CDR3. The V gene's germline CDR1 is DFQATT and CDR2 SNEGSKA (reference sequence). Losses at the gene ends were 0 bases for V and 3 bases for J; bases not matched to a gene: 13. For the CDR3, the DNA is TGCAGTGCTAGAGATAGATGGGGACAGGGACTAGCGGGGTACACCGGGGAGCTGTTTTTT. Its translation: CSARDRWGQGLAGYTGELFF.

This clonotype was counted a single time. V and J are TRBV7-9 and TRBJ1-1, with 8 bases fitting TRBD1. CDR1 is SEHNR, CDR2 FQNEAQ, per germline (reference sequence). Losses at the gene ends were 8 bases for V and 0 bases for J; bases not matched to a gene: 11. This CDR3 spans 16 amino acids. The CDR3 nucleotides are TGTGCCAGCCGAGGGGGACAGGCCACATTGAACACTGAAGCTTTCTTT. It is translated as CASRGGQATLNTEAFF.

This clonotype occurred a few times. The chain combines TRBV7-9 with TRBJ2-7; a possible D gene is TRBD1 (5 bases). Germline CDR1 is SEHNR and CDR2 is FQNEAQ (reference sequence). The V end lost 5 bases, the J end lost 3 bases, and 11 bases lay between the germline ends. The CDR3 runs 13 residues. The CDR3 coding sequence is TGTGCCAGCAGCAAGGACGACAGCTACGAGCAGTACTTC. Its protein is CASSKDDSYEQYF.

This clonotype was detected only once. This chain joins TRBV20-1 and TRBJ2-3; TRBD2 matches at 7 bases. The germline gives CDR1 DFQATT, CDR2 SNEGSKA (reference sequence). The CDR3 loop spans 16 amino acids. Losses at the gene ends were 6 bases for V and 4 bases for J; bases not matched to a gene: 16. The CDR3 loop reads CSAPDRGGGPADTQYF. CDR3 in DNA: TGCAGTGCCCCTGATCGTGGGGGAGGGCCTGCAGATACGCAGTATTTT.

The chain recombines TRBV2 with TRBJ2-7; D call uncertain. Trimming left V 4 bases short and J 0 bases short, with 1 base between. Germline values: CDR1 SNHLY, CDR2 FYNNEI. The CDR3 runs to 11 residues. The CDR3 sequence: CASSGSYEQYF. In DNA, the CDR3 is TGTGCCAGCAGTGGCTCCTACGAGCAGTACTTC.

This clonotype was observed a handful of times. The chain has TRBV9 and TRBJ2-5, with 8 bases identical to TRBD2. With 0 bases clipped from V and 5 bases from J, the junction kept 6 bases outside the gene matches. The CDR3 spans 15 residues. Germline V gene lookup returns CDR1 SGDLS and CDR2 YYNGEE. DNA of the CDR3: TGTGCCAGCAGCGTAGATGGACAGCGGGGGGAGACCCAGTACTTC. Residues: CASSVDGQRGETQYF.

This clonotype was picked up a small number of times. J is TRBJ1-6 and V is TRBV7-2; a possible D gene is TRBD1 (5 bases). Trimming pared 4 bases from V and 9 bases from J, leaving 13 bases between. Germline V gene lookup returns CDR1 SGHTA and CDR2 FQGNSA. The CDR3 has 14 residues. The CDR3 loop is CASSYPGVGSPLHF. The CDR3 DNA sequence: TGTGCCAGCAGCTACCCGGGGGTTGGTTCACCCCTCCACTTT. Supplemented by reference TRBV7-2 and TRBJ1-6, the full variable domain reads GAGVSQSPSNKVTEKGKDVELRCDPISGHTALYWYRQSLGQGLEFLIYFQGNSAPDKSGLPSDRFSAERTGGSVSTLTIQRTQQEDSAVYLCASSYPGVGSPLHFGNGTRLTVT.

This clonotype was seen more than once but under ten times. This chain's CDR3 is CATRDSLSSYNEQFF. DNA for the CDR3: TGTGCCACCCGGGACTCCCTTTCCTCCTACAATGAGCAGTTCTTC. This chain links TRBV24-1 with TRBJ2-1; TRBD2 might be the D (6 bases). The CDR3 contains 15 residues. V was cut by 9 bases and J by 0 bases, with 14 bases left in between. Germline-derived CDR1 and CDR2 are KGHDR and SFDVKD.

The chain links TRBV20-1 to TRBJ2-7, with 13 bases identical to TRBD2. The CDR3 is made up of 14 amino acids. V lost 4 bases, J lost 2 bases, and 2 bases stayed unmatched. Germline V gene sequence: CDR1 DFQATT, CDR2 SNEGSKA (reference sequence). CDR3 protein: CSATGLAGAYEQYF. The CDR3 nucleotides are TGCAGTGCTACAGGACTAGCGGGGGCCTACGAGCAGTACTTC.

The V gene is TRBV18, the J gene TRBJ1-6; TRBD1 matches 11 bases. Looked up from germline, CDR1 is KGHSH and CDR2 is LQKENI. The CDR3 is 17 residues long. With 4 bases clipped from V and 9 bases from J, the junction kept 11 bases outside the gene matches. The CDR3 DNA reads as TGTGCCAGCTCACTCGGACAGGGGGCAGGGAAGGCTTCACCCCTCCACTTT. Translating it yields CASSLGQGAGKASPLHF.

This clonotype turned up a few times. This chain joins TRBV20-1 and TRBJ2-1; the match to TRBD2 covers 10 bases. CDR3 length: 16 amino acids. J lost 2 bases, V lost 5 bases, and 9 bases had no gene match. The germline V gene has CDR1 DFQATT and CDR2 SNEGSKA (reference sequence). As DNA, the CDR3 is TGCAGTGCTGAAGGGATAGCGGGAGGCCCCTACAATGAGCAGTTCTTC. Residues: CSAEGIAGGPYNEQFF.

J is TRBJ2-3 and V is TRBV20-1; 8 bases are a match to TRBD2. Germline V lookup: CDR1 DFQATT, CDR2 SNEGSKA (reference sequence). This CDR3 region has 13 residues. The trim removed 2 bases at V and 3 bases at J, leaving 1 base unmatched. This CDR3 reads CSARSGGTDTQYF. In nucleotides, the CDR3 is TGCAGTGCTAGATCGGGGGGGACAGATACGCAGTATTTT.

This clonotype was counted only a few times. The chain carries TRBV6-1 and TRBJ2-7, with D perhaps TRBD1 (5 bases). CDR1 is MNHNS, CDR2 SASEGT, per germline. This CDR3 spans 14 amino acids. V dropped 6 bases and J dropped 5 bases, with 17 bases sitting between them. CDR3 sequence reads: CASRRDRERDEQYF. DNA for the CDR3: TGTGCCAGCAGGCGCGACAGAGAGCGAGACGAGCAGTACTTC.

This clonotype was recorded a few times. The J gene is TRBJ1-2, the V gene TRBV28; D possibly corresponds to TRBD1 (6 bases). The CDR3 totals 14 residues. Germline V gene data show CDR1 as MDHEN and CDR2 as SYDVKM. The V end lost 6 bases, the J end lost 8 bases, and 19 bases lay between the germline ends. DNA for the CDR3: TGTGCCAGCAGACGGCGCTTACAGGGTAACGGCTACACCTTC. Translated, it gives CASRRRLQGNGYTF.

The sample holds a few counts of this clonotype. The CDR3, as DNA: TGTGCCAGCAGCTCCCGGACTAGTGGGAGGATCTCCTACAATGAGCAGTTCTTC. Protein product: CASSSRTSGRISYNEQFF. The chain uses TRBV5-6 and TRBJ2-1; TRBD2 matches at 7 bases. Germline V CDR1 and CDR2: SGHDT, YYEEEE. Trimming took 3 bases from V and 0 from J; bases not matched to a gene: 12. The CDR3 extends over 18 amino acids.

This chain connects TRBV20-1 to TRBJ2-1; D unresolved. The V gene lost 5 bases and the J gene lost 0 bases, with 14 bases spanning the gap. Germline CDR1 DFQATT, CDR2 SNEGSKA (reference sequence). This CDR3 has 15 amino acids. CDR3 in amino acids: CSAPPSFSSYNEQFF. The CDR3, as DNA: TGCAGTGCTCCCCCAAGCTTCAGCTCCTACAATGAGCAGTTCTTC.

There are a few counts of this clonotype. The chain is built from TRBV27 and TRBJ2-7; D might be TRBD2 (6 bases). CDR3 length equals 16 residues. The germline CDR1 and CDR2 sequences are MNHEY and SMNVEV (reference sequence). With 4 bases removed from V and 4 bases from J, the gap between germline ends came to 20 bases. DNA of the CDR3: TGTGCCAGCAGTTCATACCGGGACTGGAGTACGTACGAGCAGTACTTC. Its translation: CASSSYRDWSTYEQYF.

In this sample, this clonotype turned up many times. The chain has TRBV6-1 and TRBJ2-5, with D unclear. V dropped 4 bases and J dropped 1 base, with 7 bases sitting between them. Germline values: CDR1 MNHNS, CDR2 SASEGT. This CDR3 is built from 13 residues. The CDR3, as DNA: TGTGCCAGCAGTGTTAACAGCCAAGAGACCCAGTACTTC. It yields the protein CASSVNSQETQYF.

This clonotype has only a few counts. In nucleotides, the CDR3 is TGTGCCAGCAGCCGGGGAGGACATCAGCCCCAGCATTTT. It yields the protein CASSRGGHQPQHF. This chain joins TRBV7-9 and TRBJ1-5; D is unclear. V gave up 5 bases and J gave up 5 bases, with 10 bases separating them. This CDR3 contains 13 residues. The germline gives CDR1 SEHNR, CDR2 FQNEAQ (reference sequence).

The rearrangement joins TRBV20-1 to TRBJ2-7; D gene uncertain. CDR1 is DFQATT, CDR2 SNEGSKA, per germline (reference sequence). There are 13 residues in the CDR3. The germline V and J ends were trimmed by 6 bases and 2 bases, with 14 bases remaining between them. The CDR3 region has the DNA TGCAGTGCCTTTGCTACACAAGCCTACGAGCAGTACTTC. Its translation: CSAFATQAYEQYF.

In its sample, this clonotype is large. The chain links TRBV7-9 to TRBJ1-6, with 9 bases lining up with TRBD1. CDR3 length: 17 residues. Looked up from germline, CDR1 is SEHNR and CDR2 is FQNEAQ (reference sequence). The V segment lost 0 bases and the J segment 10 bases; nucleotides outside the gene matches: 10. CDR3 bases: TGTGCCAGCAGCTTAGCCCCCGGGACAGGGATTGGCTCACCCCTCCACTTT. It codes for CASSLAPGTGIGSPLHF. Variable domain in full (rest from reference TRBV7-9 and TRBJ1-6): DTGVSQNPRHKITKRGQNVTFRCDPISEHNRLYWYRQTLGQGPEFLTYFQNEAQLEKSRLLSDRFSAERPKGSFSTLEIQRTEQGDSAMYLCASSLAPGTGIGSPLHFGNGTRLTVT.